This entry is about one T cell receptor beta chain. Its antigen remains unidentified. Base qualities were left out, and no much larger clone turns up one base away. In light of the paper, this sample's time point label describes: 40 to 45 days after influenza vaccine administration. The trim is 1 base for V and 8 bases for J, with a gap of 15 bases between the germline ends. Per the germline V gene (reference sequence), LGHDT is the CDR1 and YNNKEL is the CDR2. The CDR3 sequence holds 16 residues, the cysteine and phenylalanine included. Just CDR3 DNA is preserved here, 48 bases in frame from base 1. This specimen belongs to a study of response to subunit inactivated influenza vaccine (dated by TCRdb to about 2018). Some background on the complete study: Deep quantitative profiling of the T cell receptor repertoire was used in the study to follow responses to a trivalent subunit inactivated influenza vaccine.

The library relied on RT-PCR. Instrument on record: Illumina HiSeq 2500. TCRdb passed the public sequencing reads through fastp at Q25 and MiXCR, retaining productive beta sequences. Rows with one shared CDR3 protein collapse into an entry with the most common genes and DNA. The sample table lists 500,000 to 600,000 distinct CDR3 sequences, 10% to 15% of them with a count of one. The biggest ten clones account for roughly 14% of the sample. The research as a whole found: According to the authors, only a limited number of new T cells may be recruited by each seasonal influenza vaccination.

The sequencing here drew on PBMCs from blood, taken 45 days after vaccination. The V and J genes are TRBV3-1 and TRBJ1-6; matching of 5 bases hints at TRBD1 as the D gene. This clonotype originated in a man between 50 and 59 years old who received an inactivated influenza vaccine. Donor details come from another sample of the same person, matched by shared clones. The CDR3 is CASSQVLTRGHSPLHF. The bases are TGTGCCAGCAGCCAAGTTTTGACACGGGGCCATTCACCCCTCCACTTT.